This entry lists 32 T cell receptor beta chains sequenced from one sample in a study of shared clonotypes between healthy human individuals (dated by TCRdb to 2019 to 2021). Library creation used the immunoSEQ multiplex PCR assay. Not all clones reach the TCRdb copy of this immuneACCESS table, which keeps in-frame sequences only. Checked studies attribute under half of the gap to unresolved V genes and leave the rest unexplained. Within this sample are about 1.5 million clones, with 95% to 97% of them counted one time only. The top ten constitute roughly 1.2% of the sample. The sample taken for sequencing was naive CD4+ T cells sorted from blood. The cell subset or site label, read with the paper, signifies: CD45RA+ positively selected. All receptors derive from a man between 25 and 39 years old in good health.

V is TRBV5-6 and J is TRBJ1-5, with D unclear. Trimming left V 4 bases short and J 3 bases short, with 2 bases between. The germline V gene has CDR1 SGHDT and CDR2 YYEEEE. The CDR3 has 11 amino acids. The CDR3 loop reads CASSANQPQHF. Written as DNA, the CDR3 is TGTGCCAGCAGCGCCAATCAGCCCCAGCATTTT.

As to this clone: The identical CDR3 is also encoded by other nucleotide sequences in the sample. V usage is TRBV18 and J usage is TRBJ1-1, with 7 bases fitting TRBD1. The junction had 2 bases not matched to a gene; V was cut back by 3 bases and J by 1 base. CDR1 is KGHSH and CDR2 is LQKENI in the germline V gene. CDR3 length equals 14 residues. CDR3: CASSPQGGNTEAFF. For the CDR3, the DNA is TGTGCCAGCTCACCCCAGGGGGGGAACACTGAAGCTTTCTTT.

CDR3 in DNA: TGTGCCAGCAGTGAAACAGGCGTCACAGATACGCAGTATTTT. Protein product: CASSETGVTDTQYF. The chain joins TRBV6-1 to TRBJ2-3, with D maybe TRBD1 (5 bases). Germline CDR1 reads MNHNS; CDR2 reads SASEGT. CDR3 length: 14 residues. Trimming removed 2 bases at V and 2 bases at J, with 8 bases between.

CDR3: CASSQYRGNANTGELFF. As DNA, the CDR3 is TGCGCCAGCAGCCAATACAGGGGGAACGCGAACACCGGGGAGCTGTTTTTT. The genes are TRBV4-3 and TRBJ2-2, with 8 bases aligning to TRBD1. Trimming removed 2 bases from V and 0 bases from J; junction bases left unmatched: 5. The CDR3 is made up of 17 amino acids. The V gene's germline CDR1 is LGHNA and CDR2 YSLEER.

This clone appeared once. This chain uses TRBV7-3 with TRBJ2-4; 9 bases map to TRBD1. With 2 bases clipped from V and 5 bases from J, the junction kept 7 bases outside the gene matches. Germline CDR1 and CDR2: SGHTA and FQGTGA. This CDR3 is 16 amino acids long. CDR3 nucleotide sequence: TGTGCCAGCAGCTTATTACCGGGACAGGGTGAAAACATTCAGTACTTC. Protein product: CASSLLPGQGENIQYF.

The chain has TRBV28 and TRBJ1-5; D is perhaps TRBD1 (5 bases). CDR1 and CDR2 from the germline V gene are MDHEN and SYDVKM. There are 14 residues in the CDR3. Trimming left V 6 bases short and J 7 bases short, with 16 bases between. The CDR3 region is CASSLPWGGQPQHF. The CDR3 region has the DNA TGTGCCAGCAGCCTCCCCTGGGGCGGACAGCCCCAGCATTTT.

The genes are TRBV5-6 and TRBJ1-1; D call uncertain. CDR1 and CDR2 from the germline V gene are SGHDT and YYEEEE. Trimming took off 4 bases at V and 1 base at J, with 8 bases between the two ends. This CDR3 is built from 13 residues. The CDR3 nucleotides are TGTGCCAGCAGCGCGGCGGCGAACACTGAAGCTTTCTTT. It specifies CASSAAANTEAFF.

The rearrangement uses TRBV5-1 and TRBJ2-4; 12 bases are shared with TRBD2. This CDR3 spans 17 amino acids. V trimming: 0 bases; J trimming: 2 bases; junction bases outside the gene matches: 3. CDR1 SGHRS and CDR2 YFSETQ come from the germline V gene. CDR3 sequence (DNA): TGCGCCAGCAGCTTGGAAACTAGCGGGAGGACCAAAAACATTCAGTACTTC. Translating it yields CASSLETSGRTKNIQYF.

This clone was counted a few times. The chain uses TRBV27 and TRBJ2-7; D perhaps matches TRBD2 (5 bases). Germline CDR1 and CDR2: MNHEY and SMNVEV (reference sequence). This CDR3 has 14 amino acids. The V end lost 3 bases, the J end lost 3 bases, and 12 bases lay between the germline ends. The CDR3 DNA follows: TGTGCCAGCAGTTTGAAGGACTCAAACTACGAGCAGTACTTC. Its translation is CASSLKDSNYEQYF.

This clone was counted once. This sequence joins TRBV27 and TRBJ2-7; 7 nucleotides agree with TRBD2. The CDR3 totals 16 residues. V gave up 2 bases and J gave up 3 bases; unmatched junction bases: 10. Germline-derived CDR1 and CDR2 are MNHEY and SMNVEV (reference sequence). CDR3 bases: TGTGCCAGCAGTTTAGCCCATAGGGTAGCGGGCTACGAGCAGTACTTC. Its translation is CASSLAHRVAGYEQYF.

This sequence joins TRBV5-4 and TRBJ2-7; 9 bases agree with TRBD2. Germline CDR1 SGHNT, CDR2 YYREEE (reference sequence). V lost 2 bases to trimming and J lost 6 bases; unmatched junction nucleotides: 9. The CDR3 loop spans 15 amino acids. The CDR3 here is CASSFWLAGSREQYF. CDR3 nucleotides: TGTGCCAGCAGCTTTTGGCTAGCGGGATCCCGCGAGCAGTACTTC.

The rearrangement uses TRBV2 and TRBJ1-5; possible D gene TRBD1, 5 bases. The germline V gene encodes CDR1 SNHLY and CDR2 FYNNEI. The CDR3 has 12 amino acids. Trimming pared 8 bases from V and 2 bases from J, leaving 7 bases between. In nucleotides, the CDR3 is TGTGCCAGCCGGGACGGCAATCAGCCCCAGCATTTT. Protein: CASRDGNQPQHF.

The chain couples TRBV5-5 to TRBJ1-5, with D possibly being TRBD1 (6 bases). The CDR3 length is 16 residues. V was clipped by 2 bases and J by 1 base, with 13 bases between them. Germline V gene data show CDR1 as SGHKS and CDR2 as YYEKEE (reference sequence). CDR3 protein: CASSLQGLKSNQPQHF. CDR3 sequence (DNA): TGTGCCAGCAGCTTACAGGGTTTGAAGAGCAATCAGCCCCAGCATTTT.

The chain links TRBV11-2 to TRBJ2-1; 9 bases are shared with TRBD2. From germline, CDR1 is SGHAT and CDR2 FQNNGV. V lost 1 base and J lost 10; bases outside the gene matches: 8. There are 15 residues in the CDR3. Here the CDR3 reads CASSLAKREVREQFF. CDR3 nucleotides: TGTGCCAGCAGCTTAGCGAAGCGGGAGGTTCGGGAGCAGTTCTTC.

V is TRBV7-6 and J is TRBJ1-2; D possibly corresponds to TRBD1 (6 bases). The length of the CDR3 is 15 residues. V shed 3 bases and J shed 3 bases, with 14 bases lying between them. Germline CDR1 SGHVS, CDR2 FNYEAQ. CDR3 sequence: CASSLGPGTYYGYTF. The CDR3 DNA follows: TGTGCCAGCAGCTTGGGACCCGGGACATACTATGGCTACACCTTC. Together with reference TRBV7-6 and TRBJ1-2, the CDR3 gives the full variable domain: GAGVSQSPRYKVTKRGQDVALRCDPISGHVSLYWYRQALGQGPEFLTYFNYEAQQDKSGLPNDRFSAERPEGSISTLTIQRTEQRDSAMYRCASSLGPGTYYGYTFGSGTRLTVV.

This chain uses TRBV19 with TRBJ1-1; 7 bases fit TRBD1. The CDR3 sequence is 13 residues long. The V gene's germline CDR1 is LNHDA and CDR2 SQIVND (reference sequence). The V segment lost 6 bases and the J segment 3 bases; nucleotides outside the gene matches: 4. CDR3 loop: CASSYRGDTEAFF. The CDR3 DNA follows: TGTGCCAGTAGCTACAGGGGTGACACTGAAGCTTTCTTT.

This chain uses TRBV29-1 with TRBJ2-7; TRBD1 aligns across 8 bases. There are 13 residues in the CDR3. The germline V gene has CDR1 SQVTM and CDR2 ANQGSEA. Unmatched junction bases numbered 6, after V lost 4 bases and J lost 4 bases. The CDR3 bases are TGCAGCGTTGGTGGGGACAGGTTATACGAGCAGTACTTC. Translation: CSVGGDRLYEQYF.

This clone has just one count. This chain joins TRBV7-2 and TRBJ2-2, with 8 bases aligning to TRBD2. The CDR3 length is 14 residues. Germline values: CDR1 SGHTA, CDR2 FQGNSA. J gave up 4 bases and V 4 bases, and 2 bases lay outside the gene matches. This CDR3 reads CASSSLAGTGELFF. CDR3 coding DNA: TGTGCCAGCAGCTCCCTAGCGGGCACCGGGGAGCTGTTTTTT.

This chain joins TRBV7-2 and TRBJ2-7, with D perhaps TRBD2 (5 bases). CDR1 and CDR2 from the germline V gene are SGHTA and FQGNSA. Trimming left V 6 bases short and J 0 bases short, with 15 bases between. The CDR3 runs 15 residues. The CDR3 loop reads CASRERGLISYEQYF. CDR3 bases: TGTGCCAGCAGGGAAAGAGGACTGATCTCCTACGAGCAGTACTTC.

The genes are TRBV2 and TRBJ1-2; a possible D gene is TRBD1 (5 bases). The germline V gene has CDR1 SNHLY and CDR2 FYNNEI. The CDR3 length is 12 residues. The V end was cut by 7 bases, the J end by 8 bases, with 14 bases between. The CDR3 reads CASTMEGLGYTF. CDR3 nucleotide sequence: TGTGCCAGCACCATGGAGGGACTGGGCTACACCTTC. The variable domain in full, completed from reference TRBV2 and TRBJ1-2, reads EPEVTQTPSHQVTQMGQEVILRCVPISNHLYFYWYRQILGQKVEFLVSFYNNEISEKSEIFDDQFSVERPDGSNFTLKIRSTKLEDSAMYFCASTMEGLGYTFGSGTRLTVV.

This chain joins TRBV27 and TRBJ2-7, with D possibly being TRBD1 (6 bases). CDR1 and CDR2 from the germline V gene are MNHEY and SMNVEV (reference sequence). The CDR3 loop spans 13 amino acids. V lost 6 bases and J lost 5, with 14 bases in between. Here the CDR3 DNA reads TGTGCCAGCAGCCGGGACAAGCCTAACGAGCAGTACTTC. The encoded protein is CASSRDKPNEQYF.

V usage is TRBV2 and J usage is TRBJ2-6, with D possibly matching TRBD2 (6 bases). This CDR3 is 14 amino acids long. Germline V gene data show CDR1 as SNHLY and CDR2 as FYNNEI. Trimming removed 8 bases at V and 0 bases at J, with 8 bases between. CDR3 sequence (DNA): TGTGCCAGCGGAGGGGCCTCTGGGGCCAACGTCCTGACTTTC. Translated: CASGGASGANVLTF. Full variable domain (rest looked up from reference TRBV2 and TRBJ2-6): EPEVTQTPSHQVTQMGQEVILRCVPISNHLYFYWYRQILGQKVEFLVSFYNNEISEKSEIFDDQFSVERPDGSNFTLKIRSTKLEDSAMYFCASGGASGANVLTFGAGSRLTVL.

The table lists this clone with a few counts. V gene TRBV29-1 combines with J gene TRBJ2-2, with D unresolved. Germline CDR1 is SQVTM and CDR2 is ANQGSEA. Trimming left V 5 bases short and J 6 bases short, with 10 bases between. CDR3 length: 12 amino acids. CDR3 loop: CSVMGPAGELFF. The CDR3 nucleotides read TGCAGCGTTATGGGCCCCGCCGGGGAGCTGTTTTTT.

This chain joins TRBV5-4 and TRBJ1-2, with D possibly being TRBD1 (6 bases). Trimming removed 0 bases at V and 0 bases at J, with 15 bases between. CDR1 is SGHNT, CDR2 YYREEE, per germline (reference sequence). The CDR3 length is 17 residues. In DNA, the CDR3 is TGTGCCAGCAGCTTGGGGCTAGTGGGGGCCTCTAACTATGGCTACACCTTC. It yields the protein CASSLGLVGASNYGYTF.

V usage is TRBV28 and J usage is TRBJ2-1; unclear D gene. CDR1 is MDHEN, CDR2 SYDVKM, per germline. Trimming stripped 3 bases from V and 14 bases from J, with 11 bases between. The CDR3 totals 11 residues. The CDR3 DNA follows: TGTGCCAGCAGTTTCCCTCCCCTCGAGTTCTTC. This translates into CASSFPPLEFF. The full variable domain, its missing parts supplied by reference TRBV28 and TRBJ2-1, is DVKVTQSSRYLVKRTGEKVFLECVQDMDHENMFWYRQDPGLGLRLIYFSYDVKMKEKGDIPEGYSVSREKKERFSLILESASTNQTSMYLCASSFPPLEFFGPGTRLTVL.

The chain employs TRBV27 and TRBJ2-2; TRBD2 might be the D (5 bases). This CDR3 is built from 15 residues. V lost 2 bases and J lost 6, with 13 bases in between. Germline V gene sequence: CDR1 MNHEY, CDR2 SMNVEV (reference sequence). The CDR3, as DNA: TGTGCCAGCAGTTTAGACCCGGCGAGGGCCGGGGAGCTGTTTTTT. Amino acids: CASSLDPARAGELFF.

This chain joins TRBV15 and TRBJ2-1, with 9 nucleotides matching TRBD1. CDR1 and CDR2 (germline): LNHNV, YYDKDF (reference sequence). V lost 1 base and J lost 9; bases outside the gene matches: 10. CDR3 length: 16 amino acids. CDR3 region: CATSRVIPGQGGEQFF. The CDR3 DNA reads as TGTGCCACCAGCAGAGTAATCCCGGGACAGGGAGGTGAGCAGTTCTTC.

This chain uses TRBV5-1 with TRBJ1-1; no reliable D call. The ends were cut back, 4 bases at V and 3 bases at J, with 13 bases in the middle. Looked up from germline, CDR1 is SGHRS and CDR2 is YFSETQ. The CDR3 extends over 14 amino acids. The CDR3 reads CASSTSPGDTEAFF. The DNA for the CDR3 is TGCGCCAGCAGCACCAGCCCCGGCGACACTGAAGCTTTCTTT.

A single count supports this clone. This chain joins TRBV6-6 and TRBJ1-1, with 9 bases identical to TRBD1. The V segment lost 6 bases and the J segment 10 bases; nucleotides outside the gene matches: 18. The germline V gene encodes CDR1 MNHNY and CDR2 SVGAGI (reference sequence). This CDR3 has 16 amino acids. The CDR3 here is CASSLMGQGQNQVAFF. For the CDR3, the DNA is TGTGCCAGCAGCCTTATGGGACAGGGCCAAAATCAGGTAGCTTTCTTT.

V usage is TRBV21-1 and J usage is TRBJ2-5; TRBD2, the table's D call, lacks a check against the DNA. TRBV21-1 is designated a pseudogene. This CDR3 has 18 amino acids. CDR3 protein: CASSPGTSGRRGEETQYF. CDR3 coding DNA: TGTGCCAGCAGCCCCGGGACTAGCGGGAGAAGAGGGGAGGAGACCCAGTACTTC.

V gene TRBV20-1 combines with J gene TRBJ2-5; a possible D gene is TRBD1 (7 bases). Germline values: CDR1 DFQATT, CDR2 SNEGSKA (reference sequence). Trimming shortened V by 5 bases and J by 5 bases, and 9 bases separated the two germline ends. This CDR3 has 11 amino acids. CDR3: CSAQGGETQYF. Here the CDR3 DNA reads TGCAGTGCTCAGGGGGGCGAGACCCAGTACTTC.

The chain is built from TRBV6-5 and TRBJ1-2, with D perhaps matching TRBD1 (5 bases). CDR3 size: 13 residues. V was cut by 7 bases and J by 3 bases, with 12 bases left in between. Germline V gives CDR1 MNHEY, CDR2 SVGAGI. CDR3: CASTGQGDYGYTF. CDR3 nucleotide sequence: TGTGCCAGCACGGGGCAGGGTGACTATGGCTACACCTTC.